This entry is about one T cell receptor beta chain. Antigen unknown. Specimens retained roughly 0.9-11 million cryopreserved PBMC preceding DNA extraction. These data are taken from a study of long-term antiretroviral therapy in people with HIV. They ran version v3.0 of the immunoSEQ assay at survey level. Assay: immunoSEQ multiplex PCR; the TCRdb copy retains only in-frame clones and omits some. Among approximately 20,000 clones listed, just over 75% were seen once. The CDR3 has 16 residues. J lost 3 bases, V lost 1 base, and 5 bases had no gene match. CDR1 and CDR2 from the germline V gene are SGHKS and YYEKEE (reference sequence). Study-level results: All time points showed a repertoire dominated by clones expanded before ART. HIV repertoires spanned narrower CDR3 length ranges than controls.

The TCR was taken from a man aged 45-65 years with HIV. Sequencing was performed on unsorted PBMCs, taken 2.2 years after starting antiretroviral therapy. The chain is built from TRBV5-5 and TRBJ2-1, with TRBD2 matching over 9 bases. The CDR3 here is CASSLISSGNYNEQFF. CDR3 in DNA: TGTGCCAGCAGCTTGATCTCTAGCGGGAACTACAATGAGCAGTTCTTC.